Following are 7 T cell receptor beta chains from one sample sequenced in a study of radiation and T cells in renal cell carcinoma. Indicated time point: blood 4 weeks post-SBRT, at nephrectomy. Noted treatment: 15 Gy SBRT to primary tumor, nephrectomy 4 weeks later. Clones were sequenced by immunoSEQ multiplex PCR, and TCRdb holds only the in-frame ones, with some missing. Here the sample spans approximately 92,000 clones, around four fifths being singletons. Source: blood, taken from a patient whose treatment included radiotherapy and nephrectomy. Every receptor here comes from a man aged 50-59 years with renal cell carcinoma.

The chain is built from TRBV5-1 and TRBJ2-6, with 9 bases fitting TRBD1. In germline, CDR1 is SGHRS, CDR2 YFSETQ. The CDR3 length is 18 residues. The V and J ends lost 4 bases and 0 bases, in that order; junction bases with no gene match: 8. The CDR3 nucleotides are TGCGCCAGCAGCCCAACAGGGGGCCCTCTCTCTGGGGCCAACGTCCTGACTTTC. Translated: CASSPTGGPLSGANVLTF.

This clone was observed a handful of times. For the CDR3, the DNA is TGTGCCTGGAGTGTAGGGTGGACTGAAGCTTTCTTT. This sequence encodes CAWSVGWTEAFF. This chain joins TRBV30 and TRBJ1-1; D remains ambiguous. CDR1 and CDR2 from the germline V gene are GTSNPN and SVGIG (reference sequence). The CDR3 has 12 residues. Deletions cut 0 bases from V and 5 bases from J, with 7 bases between.

The chain recombines TRBV30 with TRBJ2-6; D ambiguous. From germline, CDR1 is GTSNPN and CDR2 SVGIG (reference sequence). The CDR3 is made up of 15 amino acids. V was pared by 0 bases and J by 0 bases, with 6 bases between. The CDR3 DNA sequence: TGTGCCTGGAGTGTAAGTAGCTCTGGGGCCAACGTCCTGACTTTC. Translating it yields CAWSVSSSGANVLTF.

The CDR3 sequence: CAISPGNTEAFF. CDR3 sequence (DNA): TGTGCCATCAGCCCGGGGAACACTGAAGCTTTCTTT. V gene TRBV6-6 combines with J gene TRBJ1-1, with unresolved D. The germline V gene has CDR1 MNHNY and CDR2 SVGAGI (reference sequence). With 10 bases removed from V and 1 base from J, the gap between germline ends came to 10 bases. The CDR3 consists of 12 residues.

The gene calls are TRBV11-3 and TRBJ2-7; D is perhaps TRBD1 (6 bases). V dropped 5 bases and J dropped 0 bases, with 14 bases sitting between them. CDR1 SGHNT and CDR2 YENEEA come from the germline V gene. The CDR3 is made up of 15 amino acids. As DNA, the CDR3 is TGTGCCAGCAGCCCTAACAGGGCGCTCTCCTACGAGCAGTACTTC. It is translated as CASSPNRALSYEQYF.

The chain links TRBV10-3 to TRBJ1-2; D call uncertain. V was cut by 8 bases and J by 2 bases, with 15 bases left in between. CDR1 is ENHRY, CDR2 SYGVKD, per germline. CDR3 size: 14 residues. The CDR3 coding sequence is TGTGCCATCTCAGCGGGCCTGGTAAACTATGGCTACACCTTC. Its translation is CAISAGLVNYGYTF.

This chain's CDR3 is CASSPRTGNTGELFF. The DNA for the CDR3 is TGTGCCAGCAGTCCAAGGACAGGGAACACCGGGGAGCTGTTTTTT. This chain uses TRBV27 with TRBJ2-2; 7 bases align to TRBD1. The V gene end was trimmed by 5 bases and the J gene end by 1 base; junction bases not matched to a gene: 4. Germline loops: CDR1 MNHEY, CDR2 SMNVEV (reference sequence). This CDR3 contains 15 residues.